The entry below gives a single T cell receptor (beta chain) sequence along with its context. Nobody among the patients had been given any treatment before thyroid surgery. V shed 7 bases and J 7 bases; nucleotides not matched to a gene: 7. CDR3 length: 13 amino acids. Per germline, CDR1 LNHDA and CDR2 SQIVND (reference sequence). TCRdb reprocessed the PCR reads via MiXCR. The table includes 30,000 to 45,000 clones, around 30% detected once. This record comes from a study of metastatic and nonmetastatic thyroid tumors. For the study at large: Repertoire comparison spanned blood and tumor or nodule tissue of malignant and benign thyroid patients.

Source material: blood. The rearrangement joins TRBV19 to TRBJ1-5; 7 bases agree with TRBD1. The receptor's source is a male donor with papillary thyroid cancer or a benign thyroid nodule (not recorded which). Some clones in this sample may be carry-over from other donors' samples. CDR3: CASNTGVWQPQHF. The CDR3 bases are TGTGCCAGTAACACAGGGGTTTGGCAGCCCCAGCATTTT.